This T cell receptor beta chain was identified during a study of blood T cell repertoires in COVID-19. Germline V gives CDR1 SGHDN, CDR2 FVKESK. The CDR3 sequence is 16 residues long. The V and J ends lost 0 bases and 7 bases, in that order; junction bases with no gene match: 7. Data came from immunoSEQ multiplex PCR; TCRdb stores just in-frame clones and leaves some out. The sample shows roughly 480,000 clones, 85% to 90% of them seen only once. Material: peripheral blood. This clonotype was sampled from a man aged 18 to 30 with COVID-19, enrolled during active disease. This chain joins TRBV14 and TRBJ2-1, with TRBD2 matching over 9 bases. CDR3 region: CASSQEAGLASNEQFF. In DNA, the CDR3 is TGTGCCAGCAGCCAAGAAGCGGGACTAGCCTCTAATGAGCAGTTCTTC.